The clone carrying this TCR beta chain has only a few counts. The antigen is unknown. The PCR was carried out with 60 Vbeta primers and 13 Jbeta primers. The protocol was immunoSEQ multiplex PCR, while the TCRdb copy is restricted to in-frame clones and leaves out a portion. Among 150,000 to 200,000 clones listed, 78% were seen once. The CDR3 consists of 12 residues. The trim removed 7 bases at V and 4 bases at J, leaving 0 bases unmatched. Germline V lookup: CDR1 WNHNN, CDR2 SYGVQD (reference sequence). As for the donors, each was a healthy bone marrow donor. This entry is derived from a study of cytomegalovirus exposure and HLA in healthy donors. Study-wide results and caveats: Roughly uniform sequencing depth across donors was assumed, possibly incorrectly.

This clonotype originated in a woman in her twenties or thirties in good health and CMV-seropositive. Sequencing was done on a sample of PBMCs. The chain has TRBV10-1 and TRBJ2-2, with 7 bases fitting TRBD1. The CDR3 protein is CASTGGTGELFF. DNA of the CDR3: TGCGCCAGCACAGGGGGCACCGGGGAGCTGTTTTTT.